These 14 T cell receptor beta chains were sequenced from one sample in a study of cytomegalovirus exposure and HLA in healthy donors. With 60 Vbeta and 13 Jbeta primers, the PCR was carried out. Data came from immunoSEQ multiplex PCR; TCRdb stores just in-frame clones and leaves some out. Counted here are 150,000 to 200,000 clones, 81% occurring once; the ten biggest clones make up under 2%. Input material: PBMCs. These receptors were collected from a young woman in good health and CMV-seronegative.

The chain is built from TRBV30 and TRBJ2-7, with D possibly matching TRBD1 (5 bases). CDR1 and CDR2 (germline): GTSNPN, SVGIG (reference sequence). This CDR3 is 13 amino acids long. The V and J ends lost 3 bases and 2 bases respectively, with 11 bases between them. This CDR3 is CAWRSRATYEQYF. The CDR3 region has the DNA TGTGCCTGGAGGTCCAGGGCAACCTACGAGCAGTACTTC.

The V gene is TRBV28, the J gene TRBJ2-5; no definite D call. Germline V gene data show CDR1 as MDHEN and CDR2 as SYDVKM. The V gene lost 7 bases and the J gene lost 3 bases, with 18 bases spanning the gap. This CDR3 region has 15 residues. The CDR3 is CASNRQALTKETQYF. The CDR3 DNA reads TGTGCCAGCAATCGCCAGGCGTTAACGAAAGAGACCCAGTACTTC.

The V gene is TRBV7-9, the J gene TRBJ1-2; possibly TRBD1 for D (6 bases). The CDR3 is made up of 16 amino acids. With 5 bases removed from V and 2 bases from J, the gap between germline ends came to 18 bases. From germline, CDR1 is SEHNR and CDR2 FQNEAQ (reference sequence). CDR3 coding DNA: TGTGCCAGCAGCCGAGGAACAGGGAGCCCAAACTATGGCTACACCTTC. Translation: CASSRGTGSPNYGYTF.

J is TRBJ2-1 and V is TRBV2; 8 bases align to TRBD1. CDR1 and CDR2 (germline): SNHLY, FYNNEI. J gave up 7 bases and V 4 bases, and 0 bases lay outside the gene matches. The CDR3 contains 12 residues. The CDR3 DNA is TGTGCCAGCAGTGGACAGGGGAATGAGCAGTTCTTC. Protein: CASSGQGNEQFF.

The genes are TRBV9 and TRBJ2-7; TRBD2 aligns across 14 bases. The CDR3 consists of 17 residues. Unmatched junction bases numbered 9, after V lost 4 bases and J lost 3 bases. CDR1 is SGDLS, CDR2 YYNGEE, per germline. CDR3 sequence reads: CASSSSSGTSGSYEQYF. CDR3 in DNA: TGTGCCAGCAGCTCCAGCTCCGGGACTAGCGGGAGCTACGAGCAGTACTTC.

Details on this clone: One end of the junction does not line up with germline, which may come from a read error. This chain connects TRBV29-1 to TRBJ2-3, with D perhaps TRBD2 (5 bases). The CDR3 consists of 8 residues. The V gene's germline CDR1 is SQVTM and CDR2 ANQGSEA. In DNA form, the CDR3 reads TGCAGCTTAAACCGGGGTCATTTT. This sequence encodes CSLNRGHF.

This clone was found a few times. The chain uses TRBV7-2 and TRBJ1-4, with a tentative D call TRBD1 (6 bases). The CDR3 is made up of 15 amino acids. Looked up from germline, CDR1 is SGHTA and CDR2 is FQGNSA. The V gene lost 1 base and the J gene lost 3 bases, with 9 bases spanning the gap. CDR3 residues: CASSLVGAPNEKLFF. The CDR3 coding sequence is TGTGCCAGCAGCTTAGTGGGGGCACCTAATGAAAAACTGTTTTTT.

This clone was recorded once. The chain's CDR3 is CASRTPGGTEAFF. The CDR3 DNA is TGTGCCAGTAGGACCCCAGGGGGCACTGAAGCTTTCTTT. The chain has TRBV19 and TRBJ1-1; TRBD1 aligns across 7 bases. The junction had 5 bases not matched to a gene; V was cut back by 6 bases and J by 4 bases. In germline, CDR1 is LNHDA, CDR2 SQIVND (reference sequence). This CDR3 region has 13 residues.

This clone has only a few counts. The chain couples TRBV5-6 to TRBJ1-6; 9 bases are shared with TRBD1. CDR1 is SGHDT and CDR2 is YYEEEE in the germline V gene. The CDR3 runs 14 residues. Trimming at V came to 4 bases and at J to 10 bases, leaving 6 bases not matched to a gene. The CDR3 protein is CASSPTGGRSPLHF. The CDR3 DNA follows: TGTGCCAGCAGCCCGACAGGGGGAAGGTCACCCCTCCACTTT. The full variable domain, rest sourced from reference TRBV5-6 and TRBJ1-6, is DAGVTQSPTHLIKTRGQQVTLRCSPKSGHDTVSWYQQALGQGPQFIFQYYEEEERQRGNFPDRFSGHQFPNYSSELNVNALLLGDSALYLCASSPTGGRSPLHFGNGTRLTVT.

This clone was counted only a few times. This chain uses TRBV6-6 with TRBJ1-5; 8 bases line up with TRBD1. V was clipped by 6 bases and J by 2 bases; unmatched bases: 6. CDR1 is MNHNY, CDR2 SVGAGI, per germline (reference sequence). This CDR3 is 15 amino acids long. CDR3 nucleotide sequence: TGTGCCAGCAGACTATACAGGGGGGGCAATCAGCCCCAGCATTTT. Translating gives CASRLYRGGNQPQHF.

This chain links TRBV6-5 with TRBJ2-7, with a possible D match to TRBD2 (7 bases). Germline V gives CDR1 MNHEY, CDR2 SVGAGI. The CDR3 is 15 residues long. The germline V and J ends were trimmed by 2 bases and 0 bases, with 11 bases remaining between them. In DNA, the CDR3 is TGTGCCAGCAGTTACGGGAGGGGGGCCTCCTACGAGCAGTACTTC. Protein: CASSYGRGASYEQYF.

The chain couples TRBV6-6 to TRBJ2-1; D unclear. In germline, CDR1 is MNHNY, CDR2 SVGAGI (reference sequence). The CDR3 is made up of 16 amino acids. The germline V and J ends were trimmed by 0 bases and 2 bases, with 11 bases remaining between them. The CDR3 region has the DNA TGTGCCAGCAGTTACTCGAGTCAATTTCCCTACAATGAGCAGTTCTTC. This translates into CASSYSSQFPYNEQFF.

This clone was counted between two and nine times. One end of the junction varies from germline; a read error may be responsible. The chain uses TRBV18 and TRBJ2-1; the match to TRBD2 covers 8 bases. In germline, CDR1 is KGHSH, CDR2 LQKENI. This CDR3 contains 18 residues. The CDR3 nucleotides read TGTGCCAGCTCACCACCAATAAGCGGGGGATCCTATCTCAATCAGCAGTTCTTC. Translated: CASSPPISGGSYLNQQFF.

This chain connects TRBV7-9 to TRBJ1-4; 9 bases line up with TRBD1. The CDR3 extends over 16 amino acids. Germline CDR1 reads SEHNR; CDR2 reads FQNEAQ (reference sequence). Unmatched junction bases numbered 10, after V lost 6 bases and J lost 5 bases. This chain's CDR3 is CASSSSFGTGNEKLFF. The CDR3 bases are TGTGCCAGCAGTTCATCCTTCGGGACAGGGAATGAAAAACTGTTTTTT. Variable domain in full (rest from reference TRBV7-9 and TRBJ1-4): DTGVSQNPRHKITKRGQNVTFRCDPISEHNRLYWYRQTLGQGPEFLTYFQNEAQLEKSRLLSDRFSAERPKGSFSTLEIQRTEQGDSAMYLCASSSSFGTGNEKLFFGSGTQLSVL.